These 27 T cell receptor beta chains were all obtained from the same sample, sequenced in a study of Ad26.COV2.S vaccination and SARS-CoV-2 variants. Treatment: roughly 20 received Ad26.COV2.S at low or high dose, single or two shots; 5 received placebo; per-sample allocation not given. Samples came from day 63 after the first vaccine or placebo injection. Data came from immunoSEQ multiplex PCR; TCRdb stores just in-frame clones and leaves some out. The sample gives 400,000 to 450,000 clones, around nine tenths of which show up once; 12% is in the top ten. Here the sequenced sample was peripheral blood, taken in a trial of Ad26.COV2.S vaccine versus placebo. The receptors were sampled from a person aged 18-65 years who received the Ad26.COV2.S COVID-19 vaccine or a placebo.

This chain connects TRBV6-5 to TRBJ2-7; a weak D match, TRBD1 (6 bases). Germline V CDR1 and CDR2: MNHEY, SVGAGI. The CDR3 consists of 15 residues. V shed 1 base and J shed 3 bases, with 13 bases lying between them. CDR3: CASSYFGQTYYEQYF. The CDR3 DNA reads as TGTGCCAGCAGTTACTTCGGACAGACCTACTACGAGCAGTACTTC.

The chain joins TRBV19 to TRBJ2-6; D remains ambiguous. The CDR3 contains 15 residues. Per germline, CDR1 LNHDA and CDR2 SQIVND (reference sequence). V was clipped by 6 bases and J by 4 bases, with 13 bases between them. The CDR3 DNA sequence: TGTGCCAGTAGCAATGGGGTGCCCGGGGCCAACGTCCTGACTTTC. Protein sequence: CASSNGVPGANVLTF.

This clone was seen a handful of times. The same CDR3 is also encoded by other DNA sequences in this sample. The CDR3 bases are TGTGCCAGCAGTGAACGGTCCTACGAGCAGTACTTC. It specifies CASSERSYEQYF. This chain uses TRBV2 with TRBJ2-7; D is undetermined. The CDR3 extends over 12 amino acids. The germline V gene encodes CDR1 SNHLY and CDR2 FYNNEI. The ends were cut back, 2 bases at V and 1 base at J, with 3 bases in the middle.

The chain is built from TRBV7-6 and TRBJ2-1, with 12 bases that match TRBD2. The CDR3 covers 21 residues. Germline assignment: CDR1 SGHVS and CDR2 FNYEAQ. Trimming at V came to 2 bases and at J to 0 bases, leaving 14 bases not matched to a gene. The DNA for the CDR3 is TGTGCCAGCAGCTTAAGATCCGGGACTAGCGGGCTTCAGAGCTCCTACAATGAGCAGTTCTTC. Its protein product is CASSLRSGTSGLQSSYNEQFF.

This clone was found a few times. The chain is built from TRBV2 and TRBJ1-5; 11 bases line up with TRBD1. CDR3 length: 13 amino acids. Germline CDR1 is SNHLY and CDR2 is FYNNEI. With V trimmed by 9 bases and J by 7 bases, 5 bases remained unmatched. The CDR3 DNA is TGTGCCAGTATCGGACAGGGGGCCCAGCCCCAGCATTTT. This gives the protein CASIGQGAQPQHF.

The V call is TRBV11-2, the J call TRBJ2-1, with 11 bases lining up with TRBD2. The J segment lost 6 bases and the V segment lost 2 bases, leaving 3 bases of the junction unmatched. This CDR3 comprises 15 residues. Germline lookup yields CDR1 SGHAT and CDR2 FQNNGV. The CDR3 loop is CASSLLAGGINEQFF. The CDR3 DNA sequence: TGTGCCAGCAGCTTATTAGCGGGAGGGATCAATGAGCAGTTCTTC.

V and J are TRBV5-4 and TRBJ2-1; TRBD2 aligns across 12 bases. The CDR3 is 18 residues long. V dropped 4 bases and J dropped 8; count of bases not matched to a gene: 16. Germline CDR1 and CDR2: SGHNT and YYREEE (reference sequence). Here the CDR3 DNA reads TGTGCCAGCAGCCCCGGACTAGCGGGAAGATCCATCAGCGATGAGCAGTTCTTC. This sequence encodes CASSPGLAGRSISDEQFF. Based on the CDR3 plus reference TRBV5-4 and TRBJ2-1, the full variable domain is ETGVTQSPTHLIKTRGQQVTLRCSSQSGHNTVSWYQQALGQGPQFIFQYYREEENGRGNFPPRFSGLQFPNYSSELNVNALELDDSALYLCASSPGLAGRSISDEQFFGPGTRLTVL.

This chain connects TRBV4-3 to TRBJ2-3, with 9 bases identical to TRBD2. The CDR3 has 17 residues. Germline assignment: CDR1 LGHNA and CDR2 YSLEER. V lost 4 bases, J lost 4 bases, and 12 bases stayed unmatched. This CDR3 reads CASSPVVAGDVADTQYF. CDR3 sequence (DNA): TGCGCCAGCAGCCCTGTAGTAGCGGGAGATGTTGCAGATACGCAGTATTTT.

This rearrangement joins TRBV7-8 to TRBJ2-5; D uncertain. The CDR3 runs to 14 residues. Per germline, CDR1 SGHVS and CDR2 FQNEAQ. The germline V and J ends were trimmed by 1 base and 0 bases, with 6 bases remaining between them. DNA of the CDR3: TGTGCCAGCAGCTTAGGTACCAACCAAGAGACCCAGTACTTC. Protein: CASSLGTNQETQYF.

The genes are TRBV10-1 and TRBJ2-7, with D tentatively TRBD2 (9 bases). V lost 10 bases and J 7 bases, leaving 20 bases between the germline ends. Germline values: CDR1 WNHNN, CDR2 SYGVQD (reference sequence). This CDR3 spans 13 amino acids. CDR3 nucleotide sequence: TGCGCCACCAGGGGGCAGCGGGGGGTAGAGCAGTACTTC. Translating gives CATRGQRGVEQYF.

This sequence joins TRBV28 and TRBJ2-7; 7 bases align to TRBD1. The V gene end was trimmed by 3 bases and the J gene end by 3 bases; junction bases not matched to a gene: 2. CDR1 is MDHEN and CDR2 is SYDVKM in the germline V gene. The CDR3 runs to 13 residues. This chain's CDR3 is CASSFRDSYEQYF. Here the CDR3 DNA reads TGTGCCAGCAGTTTCCGGGACAGCTACGAGCAGTACTTC.

This clone was counted a single time. This chain connects TRBV5-1 to TRBJ1-1; D may be TRBD1 (5 bases). V lost 0 bases and J lost 0, with 21 bases in between. The V gene's germline CDR1 is SGHRS and CDR2 YFSETQ. The CDR3 has 19 amino acids. The CDR3 DNA reads TGCGCCAGCAGCTTGGGCTCATCGACAGATTGGGGAATGAACACTGAAGCTTTCTTT. Translated: CASSLGSSTDWGMNTEAFF.

The V and J genes are TRBV21-1 and TRBJ2-7; the DNA was not compared with TRBD1, the D call given in the table. TRBV21-1 is a pseudogene. The CDR3 length is 15 residues. The CDR3 loop reads CASSKGQGEPYEQYF. For the CDR3, the DNA is TGTGCCAGCAGCAAAGGACAGGGAGAACCCTACGAGCAGTACTTC.

This clone was picked up one time. The chain uses TRBV19 and TRBJ2-1; TRBD2 aligns across 8 bases. V was pared by 3 bases and J by 8 bases, with 15 bases of the junction left unmatched. Germline values: CDR1 LNHDA, CDR2 SQIVND (reference sequence). This CDR3 comprises 17 residues. CDR3 sequence reads: CASSISPPGGLLDEQFF. CDR3 bases: TGTGCCAGTAGTATCTCCCCTCCGGGAGGGCTATTAGATGAGCAGTTCTTC.

V usage is TRBV11-2 and J usage is TRBJ2-5, with D perhaps given as TRBD1 or TRBD2 (5 bases each). Trimming shortened V by 5 bases and J by 5 bases, and 15 bases separated the two germline ends. Germline values: CDR1 SGHAT, CDR2 FQNNGV. CDR3 size: 14 residues. The CDR3 DNA is TGTGCCAGCAGCCCCTTGGGCAGGGAGGAGACCCAGTACTTC. It yields the protein CASSPLGREETQYF.

The CDR3 DNA is TGTGCCAGCAGTTACTCGGGGTTCAACACTGAAGCTTTCTTT. Its translation: CASSYSGFNTEAFF. The rearrangement uses TRBV6-5 and TRBJ1-1; D gene unclear. The CDR3 has 14 residues. CDR1 is MNHEY and CDR2 is SVGAGI in the germline V gene. Trimming shortened V by 0 bases and J by 2 bases, and 7 bases separated the two germline ends.

The chain joins TRBV20-1 to TRBJ1-2; 8 nucleotides line up with TRBD1. The germline V gene has CDR1 DFQATT and CDR2 SNEGSKA (reference sequence). J gave up 7 bases and V 3 bases, and 7 bases lay outside the gene matches. The length of the CDR3 is 13 residues. The CDR3 loop reads CSASRQGRSGYTF. The CDR3 region has the DNA TGCAGTGCTAGTCGACAGGGGCGAAGTGGCTACACCTTC.

The V gene is TRBV30, the J gene TRBJ1-4; D call uncertain. CDR1 GTSNPN and CDR2 SVGIG come from the germline V gene (reference sequence). The CDR3 has 12 amino acids. DNA for the CDR3: TGTGCTCGGAGGGAGTCGGACGAAAAACTGTTTTTT. The encoded protein is CARRESDEKLFF.

The V gene is TRBV19, the J gene TRBJ2-7; D is perhaps TRBD2 (6 bases). CDR3 length: 13 residues. CDR1 LNHDA and CDR2 SQIVND come from the germline V gene (reference sequence). Deletions cut 4 bases from V and 4 bases from J, with 11 bases between. The CDR3 sequence is CASSTGLSYEQYF. In DNA, the CDR3 is TGTGCCAGTAGTACGGGACTGTCATACGAGCAGTACTTC. The complete variable domain, with remaining parts taken from reference TRBV19 and TRBJ2-7, reads DGGITQSPKYLFRKEGQNVTLSCEQNLNHDAMYWYRQDPGQGLRLIYYSQIVNDFQKGDIAEGYSVSREKKESFPLTVTSAQKNPTAFYLCASSTGLSYEQYFGPGTRLTVT.

This chain links TRBV5-4 with TRBJ2-7; 14 positions agree with TRBD2. The CDR3 is 15 residues long. V was pared by 4 bases and J by 2 bases, with 2 bases of the junction left unmatched. Germline CDR1 and CDR2: SGHNT and YYREEE (reference sequence). CDR3 bases: TGTGCCAGCAGCCCGACTAGCGGGAGGGCCTACGAGCAGTACTTC. This translates into CASSPTSGRAYEQYF.

The chain couples TRBV27 to TRBJ2-1; D is possibly TRBD2 (5 bases). The CDR3 totals 15 residues. Looked up from germline, CDR1 is MNHEY and CDR2 is SMNVEV (reference sequence). V gave up 1 base and J gave up 9 bases, with 16 bases separating them. The CDR3 bases are TGTGCCAGCAGTTTATTACGGGAATTATCAGCTGAGCAGTTCTTC. Translating gives CASSLLRELSAEQFF.

The J gene is TRBJ2-7, the V gene TRBV25-1, with 8 bases fitting TRBD2. The CDR3 is 15 residues long. Germline V lookup: CDR1 MGHDK, CDR2 SYGVNS. The V gene end was trimmed by 0 bases and the J gene end by 7 bases; junction bases not matched to a gene: 8. The CDR3 sequence: CASSEYTGGPGEQYF. Here the CDR3 DNA reads TGTGCCAGCAGTGAATATACGGGAGGGCCGGGGGAGCAGTACTTC.

V gene TRBV18 combines with J gene TRBJ2-2; a possible D gene is TRBD2 (6 bases). CDR3 size: 16 residues. Germline values: CDR1 KGHSH, CDR2 LQKENI. V lost 1 base and J lost 5, with 14 bases in between. DNA for the CDR3: TGTGCCAGCTCACCACTAGCGGAAAGGGATACCGGGGAGCTGTTTTTT. This translates into CASSPLAERDTGELFF. Full variable domain (rest looked up from reference TRBV18 and TRBJ2-2): NAGVMQNPRHLVRRRGQEARLRCSPMKGHSHVYWYRQLPEEGLKFMVYLQKENIIDESGMPKERFSAEFPKEGPSILRIQQVVRGDSAAYFCASSPLAERDTGELFFGEGSRLTVL.

J is TRBJ2-3 and V is TRBV7-9; 10 nucleotides align to TRBD2. There are 16 residues in the CDR3. The germline CDR1 and CDR2 sequences are SEHNR and FQNEAQ (reference sequence). Trimming removed 7 bases from V and 5 bases from J; junction bases left unmatched: 12. CDR3 amino acids: CASTGGSSGRLDTQYF. DNA of the CDR3: TGTGCCAGCACGGGAGGATCTAGCGGGAGATTAGATACGCAGTATTTT.

The V call is TRBV5-1, the J call TRBJ2-7; 10 bases are a match to TRBD2. The V and J ends lost 1 base and 5 bases, in that order; junction bases with no gene match: 6. Germline lookup yields CDR1 SGHRS and CDR2 YFSETQ. The CDR3 runs to 15 residues. For the CDR3, the DNA is TGCGCCAGCAGCTTGTCTAGCGGGAGTGTGAACGAGCAGTACTTC. Amino acids: CASSLSSGSVNEQYF.

The CDR3 here is CASSPDRSDEQYF. In DNA form, the CDR3 reads TGTGCCAGCAGCCCGGACAGGTCCGACGAGCAGTACTTC. The chain links TRBV6-2 or TRBV6-3 to TRBJ2-7; 7 bases align to TRBD1. The germline gives CDR1 MNHEY, CDR2 SVGEGT. There are 13 residues in the CDR3. Unmatched junction bases numbered 7, after V lost 6 bases and J lost 5 bases.

J is TRBJ2-1 and V is TRBV9; D remains ambiguous. The V and J ends lost 2 bases and 4 bases respectively, with 7 bases between them. The CDR3 extends over 13 amino acids. Germline loops: CDR1 SGDLS, CDR2 YYNGEE. CDR3 nucleotides: TGTGCCAGCAGCGTCTACGGGTACAATGAGCAGTTCTTC. Translating gives CASSVYGYNEQFF.